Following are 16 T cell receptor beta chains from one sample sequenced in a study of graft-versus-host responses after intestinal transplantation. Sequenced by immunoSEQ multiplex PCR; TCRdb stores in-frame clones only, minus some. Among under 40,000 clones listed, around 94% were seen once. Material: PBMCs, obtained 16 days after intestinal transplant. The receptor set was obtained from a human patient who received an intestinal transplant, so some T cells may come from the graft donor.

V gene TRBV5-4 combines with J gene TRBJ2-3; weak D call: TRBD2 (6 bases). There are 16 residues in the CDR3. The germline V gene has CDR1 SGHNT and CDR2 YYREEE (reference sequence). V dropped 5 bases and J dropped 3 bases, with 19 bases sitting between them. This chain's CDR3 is CASRSPASVGTDTQYF. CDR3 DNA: TGTGCCAGCAGGTCCCCGGCTAGCGTCGGGACAGATACGCAGTATTTT.

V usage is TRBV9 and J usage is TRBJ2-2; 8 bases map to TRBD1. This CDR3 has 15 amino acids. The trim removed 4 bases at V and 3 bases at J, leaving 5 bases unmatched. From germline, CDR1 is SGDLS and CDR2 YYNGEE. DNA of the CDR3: TGTGCCAGCAGCCTCACAGGGGGTTACACCGGGGAGCTGTTTTTT. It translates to CASSLTGGYTGELFF.

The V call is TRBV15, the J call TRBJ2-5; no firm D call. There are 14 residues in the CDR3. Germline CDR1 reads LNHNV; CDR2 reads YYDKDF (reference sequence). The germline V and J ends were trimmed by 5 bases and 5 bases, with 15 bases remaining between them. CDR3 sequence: CATSGRGGEETQYF. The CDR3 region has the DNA TGTGCCACCAGCGGAAGAGGCGGAGAGGAGACCCAGTACTTC.

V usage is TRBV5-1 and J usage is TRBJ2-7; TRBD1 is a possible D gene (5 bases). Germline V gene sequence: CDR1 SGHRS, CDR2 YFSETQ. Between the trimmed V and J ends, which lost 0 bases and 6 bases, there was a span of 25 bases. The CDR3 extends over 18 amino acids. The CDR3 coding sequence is TGCGCCAGCAGCTTGGGGCGACAAGGAAGGGCTAGGGGCCGCGAGCAGTACTTC. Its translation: CASSLGRQGRARGREQYF. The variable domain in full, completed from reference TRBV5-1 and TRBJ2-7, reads KAGVTQTPRYLIKTRGQQVTLSCSPISGHRSVSWYQQTPGQGLQFLFEYFSETQRNKGNFPGRFSGRQFSNSRSEMNVSTLELGDSALYLCASSLGRQGRARGREQYFGPGTRLTVT.

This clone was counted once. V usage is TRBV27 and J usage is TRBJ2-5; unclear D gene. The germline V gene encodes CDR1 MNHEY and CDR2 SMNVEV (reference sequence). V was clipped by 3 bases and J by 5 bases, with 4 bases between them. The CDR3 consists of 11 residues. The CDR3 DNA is TGTGCCAGCAGTTTTCTCGAGACCCAGTACTTC. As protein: CASSFLETQYF.

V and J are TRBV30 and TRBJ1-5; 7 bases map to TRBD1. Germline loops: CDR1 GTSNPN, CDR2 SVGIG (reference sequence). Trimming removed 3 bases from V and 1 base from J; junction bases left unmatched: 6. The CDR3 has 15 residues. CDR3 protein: CAWSQGESSNQPQHF. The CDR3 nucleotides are TGTGCCTGGAGCCAGGGGGAGAGCAGCAATCAGCCCCAGCATTTT.

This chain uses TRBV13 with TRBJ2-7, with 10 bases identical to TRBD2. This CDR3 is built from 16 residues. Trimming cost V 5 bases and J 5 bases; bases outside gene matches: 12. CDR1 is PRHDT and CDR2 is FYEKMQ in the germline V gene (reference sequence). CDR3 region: CASSPGPAGGPNEQYF. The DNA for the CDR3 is TGTGCCAGCAGCCCGGGGCCAGCGGGAGGGCCCAACGAGCAGTACTTC.

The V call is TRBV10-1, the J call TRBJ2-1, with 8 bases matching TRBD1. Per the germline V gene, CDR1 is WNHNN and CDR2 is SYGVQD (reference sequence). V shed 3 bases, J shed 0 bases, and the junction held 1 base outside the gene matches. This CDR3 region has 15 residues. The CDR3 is CASSETGGSYNEQFF. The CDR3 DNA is TGCGCCAGCAGTGAAACAGGGGGCTCCTACAATGAGCAGTTCTTC.

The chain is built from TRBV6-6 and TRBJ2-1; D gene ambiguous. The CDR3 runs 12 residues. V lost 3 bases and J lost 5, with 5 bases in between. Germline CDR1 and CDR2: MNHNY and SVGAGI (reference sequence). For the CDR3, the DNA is TGTGCCAGCAGTTATACACACAATGAGCAGTTCTTC. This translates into CASSYTHNEQFF.

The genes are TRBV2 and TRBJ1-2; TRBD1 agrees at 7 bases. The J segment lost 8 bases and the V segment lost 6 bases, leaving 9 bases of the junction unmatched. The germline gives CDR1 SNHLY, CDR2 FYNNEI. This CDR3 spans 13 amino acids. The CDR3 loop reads CASRGGQGDGYTF. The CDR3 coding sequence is TGTGCCAGCAGGGGGGGGCAGGGGGACGGCTACACCTTC.

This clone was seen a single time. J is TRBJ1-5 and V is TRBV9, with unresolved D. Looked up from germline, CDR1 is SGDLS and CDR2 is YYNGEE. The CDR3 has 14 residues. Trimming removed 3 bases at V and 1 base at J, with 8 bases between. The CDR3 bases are TGTGCCAGCAGCGGGACCGGGAGCAATCAGCCCCAGCATTTT. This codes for CASSGTGSNQPQHF.

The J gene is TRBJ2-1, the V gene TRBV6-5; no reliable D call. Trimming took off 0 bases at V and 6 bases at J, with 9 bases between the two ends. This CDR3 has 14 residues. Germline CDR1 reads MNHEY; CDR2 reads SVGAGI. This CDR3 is CASSYSITSNEQFF. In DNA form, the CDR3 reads TGTGCCAGCAGTTACTCCATAACTTCCAATGAGCAGTTCTTC.

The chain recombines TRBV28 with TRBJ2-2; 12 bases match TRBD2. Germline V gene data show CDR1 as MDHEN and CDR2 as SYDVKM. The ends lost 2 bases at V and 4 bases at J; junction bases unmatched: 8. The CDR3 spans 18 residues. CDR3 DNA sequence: TGTGCCAGCAGTTTACCCCCCGAGACTAGCGGGAGCACCGGGGAGCTGTTTTTT. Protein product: CASSLPPETSGSTGELFF.

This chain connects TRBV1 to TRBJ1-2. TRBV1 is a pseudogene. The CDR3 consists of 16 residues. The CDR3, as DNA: TGCACCAGCAGATGTCGGCGTTTGCGAAAGACCTATGGCTACACCTTC. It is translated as CTSRCRRLRKTYGYTF.

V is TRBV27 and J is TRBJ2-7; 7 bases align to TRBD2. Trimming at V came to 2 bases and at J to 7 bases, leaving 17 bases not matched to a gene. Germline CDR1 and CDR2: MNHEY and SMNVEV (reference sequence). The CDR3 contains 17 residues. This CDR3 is CASSLIWGGEGPEEQYF. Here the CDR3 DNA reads TGTGCCAGCAGTTTAATTTGGGGTGGGGAGGGCCCGGAAGAGCAGTACTTC.

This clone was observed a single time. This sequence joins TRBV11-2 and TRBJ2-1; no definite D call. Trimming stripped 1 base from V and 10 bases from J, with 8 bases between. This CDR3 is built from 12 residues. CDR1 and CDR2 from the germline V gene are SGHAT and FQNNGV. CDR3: CASSLAPLEQFF. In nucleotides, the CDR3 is TGTGCCAGCAGCTTAGCACCCCTAGAGCAGTTCTTC.